These 9 T cell receptor beta chains were all obtained from the same sample, sequenced in a study of CD8+CD57+ T cells in acquired aplastic anemia. Profiling that covered TCR beta VDJ and CDR3 relied on genomic DNA as its template. TCRdb re-called the reads with MiXCR, one entry per CDR3 protein. The data hold some 200,000 distinct CDR3 sequences, with around 60% observed a single time. Sequenced material: sorted CD4+, CD8+, or CD8+CD57+ T cells (not recorded which) from PBMCs. The receptors stem from a human donor in good health.

This clonotype has a single count. The chain is built from TRBV20-1 and TRBJ1-2; TRBD1 matches at 7 bases. Germline loops: CDR1 DFQATT, CDR2 SNEGSKA (reference sequence). V trimming: 7 bases; J trimming: 6 bases; junction bases outside the gene matches: 2. CDR3 length: 10 residues. The CDR3 sequence: CSGDRDGYTF. DNA of the CDR3: TGCAGTGGTGACAGGGATGGCTACACCTTC.

In this sample, this clonotype turned up a few times. A clone one base away is much larger, so this may be a read error. In DNA form, the CDR3 reads TGTGCCCCGAAGCCGGGACAGCCGTACTTC. This codes for CAPKPGQPYF. This rearrangement joins TRBV10-3 to TRBJ2-5, with 7 bases matching TRBD1. The CDR3 is 10 residues long. Trimming removed 11 bases from V and 13 bases from J; junction bases left unmatched: 10. Germline values: CDR1 ENHRY, CDR2 SYGVKD.

The chain is built from TRBV20-1 and TRBJ2-6; possibly TRBD1 for D (6 bases). The CDR3 totals 16 residues. Germline values: CDR1 DFQATT, CDR2 SNEGSKA (reference sequence). Trimming removed 3 bases from V and 2 bases from J, with 14 bases in between. The CDR3 sequence is CSARDFEGAGANVLTF. The CDR3 coding sequence is TGCAGTGCTAGGGACTTCGAGGGGGCTGGGGCCAACGTCCTGACTTTC.

This clonotype was seen repeatedly, ten times or more. The V and J genes are TRBV20-1 and TRBJ2-7; a weak D match, TRBD2 (7 bases). The CDR3 totals 14 residues. The germline CDR1 and CDR2 sequences are DFQATT and SNEGSKA (reference sequence). The V gene lost 1 base and the J gene lost 4 bases, with 14 bases spanning the gap. CDR3 in DNA: TGCAGTGCTAGAGGAGGGGGGGACACGTACGAGCAGTACTTC. The encoded protein is CSARGGGDTYEQYF.

V usage is TRBV7-3 and J usage is TRBJ2-5; TRBD2 agrees at 13 bases. Germline V gene lookup returns CDR1 SGHTA and CDR2 FQGTGA. J was trimmed by 5 bases and V by 5 bases; bases with no gene match: 8. The CDR3 totals 16 residues. The CDR3 reads CASSLTSGGGWETQYF. In DNA form, the CDR3 reads TGTGCCAGCAGCCTCACTAGCGGGGGGGGATGGGAGACCCAGTACTTC. Full variable domain (remainder filled in from reference TRBV7-3 and TRBJ2-5): GAGVSQTPSNKVTEKGKYVELRCDPISGHTALYWYRQSLGQGPEFLIYFQGTGAADDSGLPNDRFFAVRPEGSVSTLKIQRTERGDSAVYLCASSLTSGGGWETQYFGPGTRLLVL.

The genes are TRBV10-3 and TRBJ1-1, with D perhaps TRBD1 (5 bases). Trimming took off 11 bases at V and 0 bases at J, with 13 bases between the two ends. The CDR3 has 13 amino acids. CDR1 and CDR2 (germline): ENHRY, SYGVKD. The CDR3 spells CAAGDTLNTEAFF. The CDR3 DNA reads as TGTGCCGCGGGGGATACCTTGAACACTGAAGCTTTCTTT.

The chain joins TRBV29-1 to TRBJ1-2; D may be TRBD1 (6 bases). The germline V gene has CDR1 SQVTM and CDR2 ANQGSEA. The CDR3 covers 12 residues. Deletions cut 7 bases from V and 3 bases from J, with 12 bases between. In DNA form, the CDR3 reads TGCAGCGCCGGGGACAACTACTATGGCTACACCTTC. It translates to CSAGDNYYGYTF.

This clonotype was seen at least ten times. V and J are TRBV7-8 and TRBJ2-7; D may be TRBD2 (5 bases). Germline values: CDR1 SGHVS, CDR2 FQNEAQ. This CDR3 spans 15 amino acids. Deletions cut 3 bases from V and 6 bases from J, with 18 bases between. The CDR3 loop is CASSFFLGEGGEQYF. The CDR3 DNA reads as TGTGCCAGCAGCTTTTTTTTGGGTGAAGGAGGCGAGCAGTACTTC.

This chain links TRBV9 with TRBJ1-2; D is possibly TRBD1 (6 bases). Germline CDR1 SGDLS, CDR2 YYNGEE. This CDR3 is 16 amino acids long. Deletions cut 1 base from V and 5 bases from J, with 18 bases between. CDR3 nucleotides: TGTGCCAGCAGCGTACTCCCTTCCGGGACAATTTATGGCTACACCTTC. It is translated as CASSVLPSGTIYGYTF.